Described below is a single T cell receptor (beta chain) sequence and its context. Its specificity is not known. Some second doses came at about 4 weeks and others at about 12 weeks; these were pooled. CDR1 and CDR2 (germline): SNHLY, FYNNEI. The CDR3 is 13 amino acids. Trimming removed 3 bases from V and 1 base from J, with 6 bases in between. The sample originates from a study of T cell responses to AZD1222 COVID-19 vaccine. The protocol was immunoSEQ multiplex PCR, while the TCRdb copy is restricted to in-frame clones and leaves out a portion. The sample lists fewer than 120,000 clones; roughly 92% were seen once. Study-wide results and caveats: Just a handful of AZD1222 recipients were seropositive at baseline. White British ancestry dominated among donors, who included more females, and clonal diversity was possibly underestimated. Among vaccine-associated CD4 TCRs, coverage spanned spike, with dominance at 160-218 and 743-854.

The source was peripheral blood, collected 28 days after the second AZD1222 dose. The genes are TRBV2 and TRBJ1-1, with no clear D. This receptor was taken from an adult who received the AZD1222 COVID-19 vaccine. The CDR3 region has the DNA TGTGCCAGCAGTGAGTATCGGAACACTGAAGCTTTCTTT. Encoded protein: CASSEYRNTEAFF.